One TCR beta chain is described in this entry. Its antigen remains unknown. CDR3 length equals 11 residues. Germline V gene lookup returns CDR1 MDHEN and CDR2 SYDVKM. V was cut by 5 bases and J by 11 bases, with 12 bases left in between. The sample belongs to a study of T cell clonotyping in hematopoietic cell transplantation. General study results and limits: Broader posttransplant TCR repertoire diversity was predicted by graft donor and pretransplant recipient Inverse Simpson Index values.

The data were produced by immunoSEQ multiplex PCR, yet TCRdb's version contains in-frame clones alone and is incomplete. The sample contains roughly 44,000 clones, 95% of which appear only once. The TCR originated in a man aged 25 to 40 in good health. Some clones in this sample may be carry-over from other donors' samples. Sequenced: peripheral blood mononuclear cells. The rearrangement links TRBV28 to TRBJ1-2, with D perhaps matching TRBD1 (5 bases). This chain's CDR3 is CASSGAFGYTF. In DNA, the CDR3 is TGTGCCAGCAGTGGGGCCTTTGGATACACCTTC.